Below, one T cell receptor (beta chain) is given with its context. Trimming removed 6 bases from V and 3 bases from J, with 7 bases in between. Looked up from germline, CDR1 is MNHNY and CDR2 is SVGAGI (reference sequence). The CDR3 is made up of 12 amino acids. TCRdb's copy holds only in-frame clones and misses some; the assay was immunoSEQ multiplex PCR. The repertoire holds nearly 80,000 clones, with 95% to 97% as singletons. The sample originates from a study of technical replicates of blood from a few donors. The chain joins TRBV6-6 to TRBJ2-3, with D unclear. This receptor was obtained from a human donor in good health. The specimen sequenced was T cells isolated from PBMCs. DNA of the CDR3: TGTGCCAGCAGCGAACAGACAGATACGCAGTATTTT. The encoded protein is CASSEQTDTQYF.